This record concerns one T cell receptor beta chain sequence. These data are taken from a study of blood T cell repertoires in COVID-19. Across the study: Acute-phase and convalescent COVID-19 samples originated in the United States, Italy and Spain. PBMCs, B-cell-depleted T cells, or T cells were the source of the cDNA or gDNA that made up the material.

Profiled with immunoSEQ multiplex PCR; TCRdb holds only in-frame clones, not every one. The repertoire holds 160,000 or so clones, with roughly 87% as singletons. Trimming stripped 2 bases from V and 5 bases from J, with 13 bases between. The CDR3 contains 16 residues. Per the germline V gene, CDR1 is KGHSH and CDR2 is LQKENI. Participant ages covered about 18 to 89 years across 24 US areas. The clonotype comes from a human donor with acute COVID-19. The donor label of this sample is uncertain. What was sequenced was PBMCs or T cells enriched from blood (not recorded which). The chain has TRBV18 and TRBJ1-6; D might be TRBD1 (5 bases). The CDR3 reads CASSPSQGQNNSPLHF. The CDR3 region has the DNA TGTGCCAGCTCACCATCGCAGGGCCAAAATAATTCACCCCTCCACTTT.